The 6 T cell receptor beta chains listed next were all sequenced from one sample in a study of blood T cell repertoires in COVID-19. Profiled with immunoSEQ multiplex PCR; TCRdb holds only in-frame clones, not every one. The sample lists under 45,000 clones; around 80% were seen once. Source material: peripheral blood. These receptors were collected from a man older than 75 with acute or convalescent COVID-19.

The chain has TRBV5-1 and TRBJ2-3; 9 bases are a match to TRBD2. Trimming cost V 4 bases and J 5 bases; bases outside gene matches: 8. This CDR3 region has 15 residues. Germline-derived CDR1 and CDR2 are SGHRS and YFSETQ. The CDR3 spells CASSDGTSQQDTQYF. The DNA of the CDR3 is TGCGCCAGCAGCGACGGGACTAGCCAGCAAGATACGCAGTATTTT.

This rearrangement joins TRBV7-9 to TRBJ1-6; D perhaps matches TRBD1 (5 bases). The V gene lost 1 base and the J gene lost 8 bases, with 9 bases spanning the gap. CDR1 is SEHNR, CDR2 FQNEAQ, per germline (reference sequence). The CDR3 runs to 14 residues. Written as DNA, the CDR3 is TGTGCCAGCAGCTTAGGGGAGGGGTATTCACCCCTCCACTTT. Translation gives CASSLGEGYSPLHF.

This chain connects TRBV9 to TRBJ2-3; perhaps TRBD1 as D (5 bases). V lost 0 bases to trimming and J lost 3 bases, with 8 bases between them. The CDR3 has 14 amino acids. Germline CDR1 is SGDLS and CDR2 is YYNGEE. As DNA, the CDR3 is TGTGCCAGCAGCGTAGCGTGGACAACAGATACGCAGTATTTT. Its protein is CASSVAWTTDTQYF.

The chain carries TRBV6-2 or TRBV6-3 and TRBJ2-2; maybe TRBD2 (6 bases). The CDR3 consists of 16 residues. V gave up 5 bases and J gave up 4 bases, with 17 bases separating them. Germline assignment: CDR1 MNHEY and CDR2 SVGEGT. The CDR3 is CASSLTSPDGTGELFF. In nucleotides, the CDR3 is TGTGCCAGCAGTCTCACTAGCCCCGACGGCACCGGGGAGCTGTTTTTT.

The J gene is TRBJ2-5, the V gene TRBV7-3; 14 nucleotides agree with TRBD2. The CDR3 runs 16 residues. From germline, CDR1 is SGHTA and CDR2 FQGTGA. The V and J ends lost 4 bases and 2 bases, in that order; junction bases with no gene match: 3. As DNA, the CDR3 is TGTGCCAGCAGCTCTGGACTAGCGGGAGGACAAGAGACCCAGTACTTC. Amino acids: CASSSGLAGGQETQYF.

This chain uses TRBV7-2 with TRBJ1-1; TRBD1 matches 7 bases. This CDR3 spans 15 amino acids. Germline CDR1 is SGHTA and CDR2 is FQGNSA. V shed 4 bases and J 0 bases; nucleotides not matched to a gene: 5. CDR3 sequence: CASSSQGNMNTEAFF. The CDR3 DNA is TGTGCCAGCAGCTCACAGGGGAACATGAACACTGAAGCTTTCTTT.